This note documents a single TCR beta chain sequence. This entry belongs to a study of blood T cell repertoires in COVID-19. On the study more broadly: There were acute and convalescent COVID-19 samples, and they came from the United States, Italy and Spain.

The Seattle patients, enrolled during active infection, were followed longitudinally. V was cut by 2 bases and J by 0 bases, with 12 bases left in between. This CDR3 contains 15 residues. In the authors' workflow: Amplification from reference gene primers served as the basis for estimated nucleated cell counts. Some clones are missing from TCRdb's copy, which holds only in-frame ones; the method was immunoSEQ multiplex PCR. V and J calls and clone size are as listed in that table; D and trimming were resolved from the DNA. The data contain 100,000 to 150,000 clones, 85% to 90% of them singletons. Sequenced sample: peripheral blood. The source of this sequence is a man in his sixties with COVID-19, enrolled during active disease. This chain connects TRBV5-3 to TRBJ2-7, with a possible D match to TRBD1 (5 bases). TRBV5-3 is sorted into the ORF group, with uncertain function. CDR3 sequence (DNA): TGTGCCAGAAGCTTAAAGCAGGGCAACTCCTACGAGCAGTACTTC. Translated: CARSLKQGNSYEQYF.